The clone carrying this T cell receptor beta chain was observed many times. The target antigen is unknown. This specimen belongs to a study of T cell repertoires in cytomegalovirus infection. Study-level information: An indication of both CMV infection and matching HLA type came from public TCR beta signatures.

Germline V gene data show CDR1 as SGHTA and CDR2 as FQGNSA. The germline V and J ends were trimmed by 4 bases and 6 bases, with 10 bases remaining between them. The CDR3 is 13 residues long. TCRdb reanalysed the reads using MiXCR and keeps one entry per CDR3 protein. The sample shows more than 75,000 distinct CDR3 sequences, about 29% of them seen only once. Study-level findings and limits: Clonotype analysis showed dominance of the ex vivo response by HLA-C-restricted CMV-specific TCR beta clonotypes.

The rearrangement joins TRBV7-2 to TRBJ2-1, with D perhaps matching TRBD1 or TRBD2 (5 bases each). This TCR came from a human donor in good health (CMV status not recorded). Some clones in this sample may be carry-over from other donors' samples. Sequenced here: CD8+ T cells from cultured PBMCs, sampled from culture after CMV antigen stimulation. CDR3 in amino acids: CASSWGSLNEQFF. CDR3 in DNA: TGTGCCAGCAGCTGGGGGTCCCTCAATGAGCAGTTCTTC.